This TCR beta chain was sequenced in a study of blood T cell repertoires in COVID-19. Study context: The study drew acute and convalescent COVID-19 samples from the United States, Italy and Spain. Nucleic acid was either cDNA or gDNA, and it came from T cells, B-cell-depleted T cells, or PBMCs.

Authors' processing steps: Amplified reference gene primers provided the basis for estimating nucleated cell counts. The table came from immunoSEQ multiplex PCR; TCRdb's copy has only in-frame clones and leaves some out. The V and J calls and clone size come from that table; D and trimming were worked out from the DNA. The sample carries about 23,000 clones, roughly 88% recorded once. This TCR derives from a woman aged 80 or over with active or convalescent COVID-19. Sequenced material: peripheral blood.

The CDR3 bases are TGTGCCAGCAGAAAGGGACAGGGCTATGGCTACACCTTC. Its translation: CASRKGQGYGYTF. J is TRBJ1-2 and V is TRBV3-1 (or the pseudogene TRBV3-2); 9 bases agree with TRBD1. This CDR3 has 13 amino acids. V lost 6 bases to trimming and J lost 4 bases; unmatched junction nucleotides: 3. Germline CDR1 reads LGHDT; CDR2 reads YNNKEL (reference sequence).